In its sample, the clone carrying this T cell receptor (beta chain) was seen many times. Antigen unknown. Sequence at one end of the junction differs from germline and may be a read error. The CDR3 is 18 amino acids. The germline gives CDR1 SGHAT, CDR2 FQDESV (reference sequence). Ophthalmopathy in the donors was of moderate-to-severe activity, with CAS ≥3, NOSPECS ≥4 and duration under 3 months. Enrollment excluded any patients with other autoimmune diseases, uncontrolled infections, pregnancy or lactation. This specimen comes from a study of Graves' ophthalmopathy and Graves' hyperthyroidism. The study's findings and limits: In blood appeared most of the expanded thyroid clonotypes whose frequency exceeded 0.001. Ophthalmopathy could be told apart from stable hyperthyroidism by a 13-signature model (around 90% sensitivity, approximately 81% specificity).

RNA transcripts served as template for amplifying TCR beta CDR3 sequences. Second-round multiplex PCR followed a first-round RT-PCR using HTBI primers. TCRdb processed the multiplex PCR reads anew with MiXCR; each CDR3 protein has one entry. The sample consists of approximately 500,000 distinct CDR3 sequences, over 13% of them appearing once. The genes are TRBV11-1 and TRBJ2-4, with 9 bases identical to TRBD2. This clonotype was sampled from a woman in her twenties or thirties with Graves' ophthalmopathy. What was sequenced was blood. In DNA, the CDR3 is TGTGCCAGCAGCGAACCCACCAGCGGGAGGCGAGCCCAAAACATTAAGTACTTC. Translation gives CASSEPTSGRRAQNIKYF.